This TCR beta chain was sequenced in a study of T cell responses to AZD1222 COVID-19 vaccine. Assay used: immunoSEQ multiplex PCR; TCRdb lists only in-frame clones, some missing. The sample lists about 150,000 clones; 88% were seen once. Study-wide points: CD4 TCRs covered the whole spike, strongest at regions 160-218 and 743-854. Only six AZD1222 recipients tested seropositive at baseline.

Details on this clone: The antigen remains unidentified. The junction departs from the called germline gene at one end, perhaps through a read error.

The germline CDR1 and CDR2 sequences are ENHRY and SYGVKD. The CDR3 spans 11 residues. The chain couples TRBV10-3 to TRBJ2-7, with D perhaps assigned TRBD1 or TRBD2 (6 bases each). The sample consisted of peripheral blood, taken on day 0 of AZD1222 vaccination. The TCR was taken from an adult in good health. Written as DNA, the CDR3 is TGTGCCATGGGGGGCTCCCACGAGCAGTACTTC. Translating it yields CAMGGSHEQYF.